Below, one T cell receptor beta chain is given with its context. These data originate in a study of blood T cell repertoires in COVID-19. Germline CDR1 MNHEY, CDR2 SMNVEV (reference sequence). V shed 6 bases, J shed 6 bases, and the junction held 8 bases outside the gene matches. CDR3 length: 14 residues. Per the original data handling: Using reference gene primer amplification, nucleated cell counts were estimated. TCRdb's copy holds only in-frame clones and misses some; the assay was immunoSEQ multiplex PCR. D and trimming were read from the DNA, whereas the V and J calls and clone size are those reported in that table. The repertoire includes approximately 110,000 clones, over 80% of them detected once, and 18% sits in the top ten.

The gene calls are TRBV27 and TRBJ1-5, with 7 bases fitting TRBD1. Sequenced input: peripheral blood. The clonotype was recovered from a woman aged 55-70 years with acute or convalescent COVID-19. CDR3 DNA: TGTGCCAGCAGCTCCGGCAGGGGGTCTCAGCCCCAGCATTTT. Protein: CASSSGRGSQPQHF.